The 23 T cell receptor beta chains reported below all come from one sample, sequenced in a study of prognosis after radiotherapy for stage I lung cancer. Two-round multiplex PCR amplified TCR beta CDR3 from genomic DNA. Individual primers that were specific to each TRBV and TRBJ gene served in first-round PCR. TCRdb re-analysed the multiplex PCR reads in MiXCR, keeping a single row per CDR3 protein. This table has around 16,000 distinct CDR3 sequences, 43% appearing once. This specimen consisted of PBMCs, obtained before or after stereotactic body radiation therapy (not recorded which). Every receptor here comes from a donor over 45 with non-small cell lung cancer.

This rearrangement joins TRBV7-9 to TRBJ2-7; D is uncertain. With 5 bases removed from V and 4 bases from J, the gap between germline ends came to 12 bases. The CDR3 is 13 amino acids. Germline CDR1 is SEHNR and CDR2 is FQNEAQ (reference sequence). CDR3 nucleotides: TGTGCCAGCAGCCGAGCCTACAGTTACGAGCAGTACTTC. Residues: CASSRAYSYEQYF.

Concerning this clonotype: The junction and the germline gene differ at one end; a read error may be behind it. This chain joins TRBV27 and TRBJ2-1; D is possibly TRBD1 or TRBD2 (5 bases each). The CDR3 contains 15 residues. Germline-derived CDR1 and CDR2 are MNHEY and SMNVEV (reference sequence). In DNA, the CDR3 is TGTGCCATCAGTCCAAACGGGGCTCGATACAATGAGCGGTTCTTC. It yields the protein CAISPNGARYNERFF.

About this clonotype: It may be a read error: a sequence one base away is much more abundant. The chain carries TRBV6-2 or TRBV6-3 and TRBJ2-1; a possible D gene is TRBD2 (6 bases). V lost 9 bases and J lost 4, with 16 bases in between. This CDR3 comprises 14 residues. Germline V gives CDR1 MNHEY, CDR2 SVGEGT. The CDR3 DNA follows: TGTGCCAGTCCTAGCGTGCCCCATTACAATGAGCAGTTCTTC. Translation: CASPSVPHYNEQFF.

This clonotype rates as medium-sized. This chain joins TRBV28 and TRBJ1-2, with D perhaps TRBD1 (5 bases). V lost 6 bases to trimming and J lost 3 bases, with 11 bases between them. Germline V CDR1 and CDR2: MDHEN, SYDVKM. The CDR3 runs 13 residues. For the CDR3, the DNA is TGTGCCAGCAGCCTGCCGGGGCACTATGGCTACACCTTC. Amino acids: CASSLPGHYGYTF.

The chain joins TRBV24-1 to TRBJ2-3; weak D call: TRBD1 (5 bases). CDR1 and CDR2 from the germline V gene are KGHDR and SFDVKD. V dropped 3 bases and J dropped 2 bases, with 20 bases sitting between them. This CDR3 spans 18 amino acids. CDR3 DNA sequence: TGTGCCACCAGTGATCCAGGTGACAGTGGATACCTCACAGATACGCAGTATTTT. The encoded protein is CATSDPGDSGYLTDTQYF.

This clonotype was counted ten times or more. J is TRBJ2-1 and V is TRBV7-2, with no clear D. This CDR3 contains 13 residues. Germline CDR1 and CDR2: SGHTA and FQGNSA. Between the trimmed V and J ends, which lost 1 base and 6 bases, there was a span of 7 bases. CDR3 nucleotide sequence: TGTGCCAGCAGCTTAGGGCCTAGCAATGAGCAGTTCTTC. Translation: CASSLGPSNEQFF.

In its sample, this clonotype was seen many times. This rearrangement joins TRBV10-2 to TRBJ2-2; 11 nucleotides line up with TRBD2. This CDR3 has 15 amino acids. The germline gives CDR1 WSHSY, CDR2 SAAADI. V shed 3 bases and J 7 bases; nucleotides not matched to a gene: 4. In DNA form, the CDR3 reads TGCGCCAGCAGTGAACTAGCGGGAGACGTCGGGGAGCTGTTTTTT. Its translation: CASSELAGDVGELFF.

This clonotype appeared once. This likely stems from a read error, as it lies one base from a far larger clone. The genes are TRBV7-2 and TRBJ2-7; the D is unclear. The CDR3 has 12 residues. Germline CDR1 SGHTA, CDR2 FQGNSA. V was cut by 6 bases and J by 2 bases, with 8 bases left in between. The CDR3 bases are TGTGCCAGCAGGGACGGAGCCTACGAGCAGTACTTC. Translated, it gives CASRDGAYEQYF.

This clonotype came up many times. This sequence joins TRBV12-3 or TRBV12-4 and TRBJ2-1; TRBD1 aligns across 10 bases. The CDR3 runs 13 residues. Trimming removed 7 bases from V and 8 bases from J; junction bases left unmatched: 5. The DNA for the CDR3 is TGTGCCAGCACCTTCGGGACAGGGGATGAGCAGTTCTTC. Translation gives CASTFGTGDEQFF.

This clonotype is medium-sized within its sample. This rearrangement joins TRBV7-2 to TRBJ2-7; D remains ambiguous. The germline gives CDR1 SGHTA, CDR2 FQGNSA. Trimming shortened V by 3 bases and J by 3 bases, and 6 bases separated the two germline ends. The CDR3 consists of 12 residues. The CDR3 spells CASSLLGYEQYF. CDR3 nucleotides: TGTGCCAGCAGCTTGCTTGGCTACGAGCAGTACTTC. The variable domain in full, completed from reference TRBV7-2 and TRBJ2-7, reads GAGVSQSPSNKVTEKGKDVELRCDPISGHTALYWYRQSLGQGLEFLIYFQGNSAPDKSGLPSDRFSAERTGGSVSTLTIQRTQQEDSAVYLCASSLLGYEQYFGPGTRLTVT.

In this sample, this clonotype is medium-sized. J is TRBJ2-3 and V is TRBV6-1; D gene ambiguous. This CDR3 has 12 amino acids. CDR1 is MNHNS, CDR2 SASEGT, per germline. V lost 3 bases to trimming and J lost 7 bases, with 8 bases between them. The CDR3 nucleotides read TGTGCCAGCAGTGAGATTAGGAATACGCAGTATTTT. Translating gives CASSEIRNTQYF.

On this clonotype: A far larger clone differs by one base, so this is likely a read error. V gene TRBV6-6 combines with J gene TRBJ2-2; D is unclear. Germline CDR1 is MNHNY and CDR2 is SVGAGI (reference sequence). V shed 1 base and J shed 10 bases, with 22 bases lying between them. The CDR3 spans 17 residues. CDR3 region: CASSYYPSTWTNAELFF. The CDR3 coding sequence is TGTGCCAGCAGTTACTACCCCAGTACTTGGACCAACGCGGAGCTGTTTTTT.

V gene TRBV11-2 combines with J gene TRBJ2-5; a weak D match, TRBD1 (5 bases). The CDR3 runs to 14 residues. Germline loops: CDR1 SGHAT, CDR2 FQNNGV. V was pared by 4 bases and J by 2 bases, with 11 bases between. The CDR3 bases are TGTGCCAGCAGCTGGAGACCAGGGCAAGAGACCCAGTACTTC. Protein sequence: CASSWRPGQETQYF.

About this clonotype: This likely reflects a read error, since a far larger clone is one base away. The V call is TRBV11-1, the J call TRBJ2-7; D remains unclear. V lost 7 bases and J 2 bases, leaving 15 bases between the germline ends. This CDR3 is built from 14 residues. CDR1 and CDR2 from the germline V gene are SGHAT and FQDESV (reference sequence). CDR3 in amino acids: CASILTDATYEQYF. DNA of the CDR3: TGTGCCAGCATCTTGACCGACGCCACCTACGAGCAGTACTTC. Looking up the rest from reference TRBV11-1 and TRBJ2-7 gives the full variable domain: EAEVAQSPRYKITEKSQAVAFWCDPISGHATLYWYRQILGQGPELLVQFQDESVVDDSQLPKDRFSAERLKGVDSTLKIQPAELGDSAMYLCASILTDATYEQYFGPGTRLTVT.

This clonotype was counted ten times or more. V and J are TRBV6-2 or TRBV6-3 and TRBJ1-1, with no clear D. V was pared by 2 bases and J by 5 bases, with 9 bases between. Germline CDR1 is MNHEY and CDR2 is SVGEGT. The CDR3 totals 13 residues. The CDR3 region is CASSYPQQTEAFF. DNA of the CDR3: TGTGCCAGCAGTTACCCGCAGCAGACTGAAGCTTTCTTT.

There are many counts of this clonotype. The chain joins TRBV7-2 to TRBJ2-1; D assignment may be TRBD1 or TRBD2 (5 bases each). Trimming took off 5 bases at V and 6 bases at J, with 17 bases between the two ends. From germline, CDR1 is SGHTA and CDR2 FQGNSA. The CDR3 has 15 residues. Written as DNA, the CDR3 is TGTGCCAGCAGCGCCCGGGACGTGGTTCGCAATGAGCAGTTCTTC. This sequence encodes CASSARDVVRNEQFF.

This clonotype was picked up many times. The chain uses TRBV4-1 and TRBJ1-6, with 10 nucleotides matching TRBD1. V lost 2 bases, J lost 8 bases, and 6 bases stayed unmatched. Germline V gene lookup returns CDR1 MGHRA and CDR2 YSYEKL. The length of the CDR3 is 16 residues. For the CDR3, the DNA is TGCGCCAGCAGCCAAAGAGGGGGGACAGGGGATTCACCCCTCCACTTT. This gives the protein CASSQRGGTGDSPLHF.

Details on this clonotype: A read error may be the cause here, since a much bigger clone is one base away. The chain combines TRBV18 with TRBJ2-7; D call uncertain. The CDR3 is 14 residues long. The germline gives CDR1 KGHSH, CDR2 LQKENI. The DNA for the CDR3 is TGTGCCAACTCACCATTTGGGCAGACCTACGAGCAGTACTTC. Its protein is CANSPFGQTYEQYF.

Here the CDR3 DNA reads TGCAGTGCTAGCCCAGGTAATAGCAATCAGCCCCAGCATTTT. Amino acid sequence: CSASPGNSNQPQHF. V is TRBV20-1 and J is TRBJ1-5; the D is unclear. This CDR3 has 14 residues. Germline loops: CDR1 DFQATT, CDR2 SNEGSKA (reference sequence). V lost 3 bases and J 0 bases, leaving 9 bases between the germline ends.

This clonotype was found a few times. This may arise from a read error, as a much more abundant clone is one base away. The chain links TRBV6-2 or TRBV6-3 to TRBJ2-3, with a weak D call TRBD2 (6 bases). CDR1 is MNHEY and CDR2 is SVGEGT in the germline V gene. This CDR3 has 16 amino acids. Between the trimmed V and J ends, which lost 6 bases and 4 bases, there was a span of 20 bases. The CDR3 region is CASRGRRFGLADTQYF. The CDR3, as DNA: TGTGCCAGCAGGGGGAGGCGGTTTGGTCTCGCAGATACGCAGTATTTT.

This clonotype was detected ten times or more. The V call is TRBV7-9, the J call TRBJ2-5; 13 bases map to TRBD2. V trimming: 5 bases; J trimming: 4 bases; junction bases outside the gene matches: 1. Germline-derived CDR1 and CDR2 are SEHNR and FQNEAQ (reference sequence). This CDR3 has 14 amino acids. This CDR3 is CASSRTSGRETQYF. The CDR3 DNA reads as TGTGCCAGCAGCAGGACTAGCGGGAGAGAGACCCAGTACTTC.

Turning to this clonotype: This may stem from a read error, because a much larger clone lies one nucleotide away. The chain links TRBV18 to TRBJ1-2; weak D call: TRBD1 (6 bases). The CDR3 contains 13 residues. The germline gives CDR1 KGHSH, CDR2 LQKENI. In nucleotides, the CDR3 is TGTGCCAGCTCACCCCGGGGGGGCGAGGGCTGCACCTTC. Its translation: CASSPRGGEGCTF.

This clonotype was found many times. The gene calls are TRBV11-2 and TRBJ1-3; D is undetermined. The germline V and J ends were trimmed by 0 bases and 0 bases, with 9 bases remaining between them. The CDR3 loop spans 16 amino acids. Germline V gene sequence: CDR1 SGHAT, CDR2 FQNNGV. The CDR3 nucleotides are TGTGCCAGCAGCTTAGATCGGATCGGCTCTGGAAACACCATATATTTT. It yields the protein CASSLDRIGSGNTIYF.